The 14 T cell receptor beta chains below come from one sample, sequenced in a study of T cell changes during pregnancy in multiple sclerosis. Here immunoSEQ multiplex PCR was the method, and the copy in TCRdb shows in-frame clones only, minus some. The data hold about 75,000 clones, with 94% observed a single time. Material: CD4+ T cells from peripheral blood mononuclear cells, obtained after pregnancy. The source of these receptors is a female donor with multiple sclerosis, enrolled in a pregnancy study.

The chain is built from TRBV7-2 and TRBJ2-1, with D possibly matching TRBD2 (6 bases). V lost 1 base and J lost 0, with 7 bases in between. This CDR3 has 15 residues. Germline lookup yields CDR1 SGHTA and CDR2 FQGNSA. CDR3 sequence: CASSLDGSSYNEQFF. DNA for the CDR3: TGTGCCAGCAGCTTAGACGGGAGCTCCTACAATGAGCAGTTCTTC.

This sequence joins TRBV5-1 and TRBJ2-5; weak D call: TRBD1 (6 bases). This CDR3 comprises 14 residues. Trimming shortened V by 2 bases and J by 5 bases, and 13 bases separated the two germline ends. Germline CDR1 and CDR2: SGHRS and YFSETQ. The CDR3 is CASSLSGVRETQYF. CDR3 nucleotides: TGCGCCAGCAGCTTATCAGGGGTACGGGAGACCCAGTACTTC.

The chain is built from TRBV6-5 and TRBJ1-1; D gene unclear. V was pared by 2 bases and J by 0 bases, with 7 bases between. The CDR3 consists of 14 residues. The germline CDR1 and CDR2 sequences are MNHEY and SVGAGI. The CDR3 nucleotides are TGTGCCAGCAGTTACAGCGTTTTGAACACTGAAGCTTTCTTT. Protein: CASSYSVLNTEAFF.

This clone has just a few counts. The V call is TRBV5-6, the J call TRBJ1-3, with TRBD1 identical over 8 bases. The CDR3 totals 17 residues. Trimming took 3 bases from V and 0 from J; bases not matched to a gene: 8. The V gene's germline CDR1 is SGHDT and CDR2 YYEEEE. Here the CDR3 reads CASSSFRTGTSGNTIYF. DNA for the CDR3: TGTGCCAGCAGCTCCTTTCGGACAGGGACCTCTGGAAACACCATATATTTT.

V usage is TRBV11-2 and J usage is TRBJ1-1; D unclear. This CDR3 is 14 amino acids long. Trimming pared 1 base from V and 1 base from J, leaving 7 bases between. Germline CDR1 SGHAT, CDR2 FQNNGV. The CDR3 DNA sequence: TGTGCCAGCAGCTTAGGTGAGAAGAACACTGAAGCTTTCTTT. It is translated as CASSLGEKNTEAFF.

The V and J genes are TRBV5-1 and TRBJ2-2, with TRBD1 as a possible D gene (6 bases). This CDR3 comprises 16 residues. The V end lost 5 bases, the J end lost 0 bases, and 14 bases lay between the germline ends. Germline CDR1 reads SGHRS; CDR2 reads YFSETQ. The CDR3 loop reads CASRADRFSNTGELFF. CDR3 in DNA: TGCGCCAGCAGGGCTGACAGGTTTTCGAACACCGGGGAGCTGTTTTTT.

The chain couples TRBV6-5 to TRBJ2-1, with TRBD1 identical over 10 bases. With V trimmed by 7 bases and J by 3 bases, 3 bases remained unmatched. The CDR3 has 14 amino acids. Germline V gives CDR1 MNHEY, CDR2 SVGAGI. The CDR3 loop is CASTGQGLYNEQFF. The CDR3 DNA reads TGTGCCAGCACGGGACAGGGGCTCTACAATGAGCAGTTCTTC.

The chain has TRBV6-5 and TRBJ1-2; TRBD1 matches 7 bases. Per germline, CDR1 MNHEY and CDR2 SVGAGI. V dropped 10 bases and J dropped 8; count of bases not matched to a gene: 13. The CDR3 extends over 13 amino acids. CDR3 in DNA: TGTGCCACCAGGGACAGTTCCTGGAAGGGCTACACCTTC. This codes for CATRDSSWKGYTF.

The table lists this clone with a count of one. The genes are TRBV15 and TRBJ2-7; the match to TRBD1 covers 10 bases. J gave up 4 bases and V 4 bases, and 7 bases lay outside the gene matches. The CDR3 is 15 residues long. Looked up from germline, CDR1 is LNHNV and CDR2 is YYDKDF (reference sequence). The DNA for the CDR3 is TGTGCCACCAGCAAGCTCGGGACAGGGGTATACGAGCAGTACTTC. It codes for CATSKLGTGVYEQYF.

The CDR3 DNA reads TGTGCCAGCAGCGTAGGACAGGGGGACACTGAAGCTTTCTTT. Amino acids: CASSVGQGDTEAFF. V usage is TRBV11-1 and J usage is TRBJ1-1, with 10 nucleotides matching TRBD1. The ends lost 5 bases at V and 3 bases at J; junction bases unmatched: 3. The CDR3 has 14 amino acids. CDR1 and CDR2 (germline): SGHAT, FQDESV (reference sequence).

This CDR3 is CASSSLDRGYGYTF. The CDR3 DNA sequence: TGTGCCAGCAGTTCTCTGGACAGGGGCTATGGCTACACCTTC. This sequence joins TRBV28 and TRBJ1-2; 9 bases map to TRBD1. Looked up from germline, CDR1 is MDHEN and CDR2 is SYDVKM. V shed 4 bases, J shed 4 bases, and the junction held 4 bases outside the gene matches. This CDR3 comprises 14 residues.

This clone was seen a handful of times. The genes are TRBV19 and TRBJ1-1; a possible D gene is TRBD1 (6 bases). The germline V gene has CDR1 LNHDA and CDR2 SQIVND (reference sequence). The CDR3 runs to 14 residues. V gave up 3 bases and J gave up 8 bases, with 16 bases separating them. The CDR3 DNA reads as TGTGCCAGTAGTATCGGAGTGGGGGCAGCCGAAGCTTTCTTT. Its protein is CASSIGVGAAEAFF.

V usage is TRBV5-1 and J usage is TRBJ2-5; TRBD1 matches at 8 bases. Germline V gives CDR1 SGHRS, CDR2 YFSETQ. The CDR3 length is 14 residues. The V gene end was trimmed by 2 bases and the J gene end by 5 bases; junction bases not matched to a gene: 5. The CDR3 sequence is CASSFGQGRETQYF. CDR3 nucleotide sequence: TGCGCCAGCAGCTTCGGACAGGGCCGGGAGACCCAGTACTTC. The whole variable domain, filled in from reference TRBV5-1 and TRBJ2-5, reads KAGVTQTPRYLIKTRGQQVTLSCSPISGHRSVSWYQQTPGQGLQFLFEYFSETQRNKGNFPGRFSGRQFSNSRSEMNVSTLELGDSALYLCASSFGQGRETQYFGPGTRLLVL.

The count of this clone is one. The genes are TRBV9 and TRBJ2-7; a possible D gene is TRBD2 (5 bases). The germline V gene encodes CDR1 SGDLS and CDR2 YYNGEE. The CDR3 consists of 12 residues. V was shortened by 3 bases and J by 3 bases, with 7 bases between the two germline ends. CDR3 protein: CASSAGVYEQYF. The CDR3 bases are TGTGCCAGCAGCGCCGGGGTCTACGAGCAGTACTTC.